Listed here are 7 T cell receptor beta chains from one sample, sequenced in a study of cytomegalovirus exposure and HLA in healthy donors. The PCR employed 60 Vbeta primers together with 13 Jbeta primers. Some clones are missing from TCRdb's copy, which holds only in-frame ones; the method was immunoSEQ multiplex PCR. This table has about 98,000 clones, around 60% appearing once. The sample comprised PBMCs. All receptors derive from a human donor in good health.

The rearrangement joins TRBV4-1 to TRBJ1-5; the match to TRBD1 covers 8 bases. Looked up from germline, CDR1 is MGHRA and CDR2 is YSYEKL. J gave up 7 bases and V 4 bases, and 6 bases lay outside the gene matches. The CDR3 runs 14 residues. The CDR3 coding sequence is TGCGCCAGCAGCCTGGACAGGGACCGACAGCCCCAGCATTTT. Its translation is CASSLDRDRQPQHF.

This clone came up a few times. CDR3 loop: CASSHRGPDTEAFF. DNA for the CDR3: TGTGCCAGTAGCCACAGGGGGCCGGACACTGAAGCTTTCTTT. The chain joins TRBV19 to TRBJ1-1; the match to TRBD1 covers 9 bases. Germline V CDR1 and CDR2: LNHDA, SQIVND (reference sequence). The V gene end was trimmed by 6 bases and the J gene end by 3 bases; junction bases not matched to a gene: 5. The CDR3 is 14 amino acids.

The chain employs TRBV29-1 and TRBJ2-1, with 9 bases aligning to TRBD1. V trimming: 6 bases; J trimming: 7 bases; junction bases outside the gene matches: 10. Germline CDR1 SQVTM, CDR2 ANQGSEA. The length of the CDR3 is 14 residues. CDR3 residues: CSVARNRGPNEQFF. CDR3 in DNA: TGCAGCGTGGCTAGAAACAGGGGGCCAAATGAGCAGTTCTTC.

This chain links TRBV27 with TRBJ2-1, with D possibly TRBD2 on 5 matching bases. Trimming removed 5 bases from V and 9 bases from J, with 17 bases in between. The CDR3 totals 14 residues. Germline CDR1 and CDR2: MNHEY and SMNVEV (reference sequence). CDR3 in DNA: TGTGCCAGCAGTCCCCCTATTGGGAGAGGTGAGCAGTTCTTC. It yields the protein CASSPPIGRGEQFF.

A few counts support this clone. J is TRBJ1-1 and V is TRBV2; possible D gene TRBD1, 6 bases. Trimming removed 8 bases at V and 1 base at J, with 14 bases between. CDR3 size: 14 residues. Germline CDR1 is SNHLY and CDR2 is FYNNEI. In DNA form, the CDR3 reads TGTGCCAGCGCACAAGGGGGTGAGAACACTGAAGCTTTCTTT. It is translated as CASAQGGENTEAFF.

This clone came up once. The chain employs TRBV18 and TRBJ2-3; D unresolved. Germline lookup yields CDR1 KGHSH and CDR2 LQKENI. The V and J ends lost 0 bases and 2 bases respectively, with 3 bases between them. This CDR3 spans 13 amino acids. As DNA, the CDR3 is TGTGCCAGCTCACCACCCAACACAGATACGCAGTATTTT. Residues: CASSPPNTDTQYF.

V usage is TRBV29-1 and J usage is TRBJ2-1; the match to TRBD2 covers 10 bases. V dropped 7 bases and J dropped 10; count of bases not matched to a gene: 16. The CDR3 contains 15 residues. Looked up from germline, CDR1 is SQVTM and CDR2 is ANQGSEA. Here the CDR3 DNA reads TGCAGCGCTTTGAGGCCTAGCGGGAGCAGCCCGGAGCAGTTCTTC. Amino acid sequence: CSALRPSGSSPEQFF.